This T cell receptor (beta chain) came from a study of T-cell reconstitution after alpha-beta-depleted transplantation in children. There are many counts of this clonotype. CDR1 is LNHNV, CDR2 YYDKDF, per germline (reference sequence). V dropped 3 bases and J dropped 9; count of bases not matched to a gene: 5. CDR3 length equals 14 residues. Construction of the TCRbeta library involved unique molecular identifiers. TCRdb ran MiXCR on the PCR reads and lists one entry per CDR3 protein. Here the sample spans over 550,000 distinct CDR3 sequences, roughly a tenth being singletons. The sequence came from a human donor who donated a stem cell graft to a child with acute myeloid leukemia. Here the sequenced sample was PBMCs from the stem cell graft donor, taken from the stem cell graft. The chain joins TRBV15 to TRBJ2-1, with TRBD1 identical over 10 bases. In nucleotides, the CDR3 is TGTGCCACCAGCAGGGACAGGGGGTGGTTTGAGCAGTTCTTC. Translated, it gives CATSRDRGWFEQFF.